The next 26 T cell receptor beta chains were all read from a single sample in a study of blood T cell repertoires in COVID-19. Using immunoSEQ multiplex PCR, the repertoire was profiled, and TCRdb retains in-frame clones only, with some absent. The data hold some 94,000 clones, with around 67% observed a single time. The sequenced sample consisted of peripheral blood. Receptors were obtained from an older woman in a cohort sampled during active or convalescent COVID-19.

This chain uses TRBV5-1 with TRBJ2-3, with 13 positions matching TRBD2. Germline V gene sequence: CDR1 SGHRS, CDR2 YFSETQ. V shed 1 base and J 2 bases; nucleotides not matched to a gene: 4. The CDR3 runs 17 residues. CDR3 amino acids: CASSLTSGGANTDTQYF. DNA of the CDR3: TGCGCCAGCAGCTTGACTAGCGGGGGGGCAAACACAGATACGCAGTATTTT.

The rearrangement joins TRBV7-8 to TRBJ1-5; D unresolved. Germline loops: CDR1 SGHVS, CDR2 FQNEAQ. Between the trimmed V and J ends, which lost 2 bases and 5 bases, there was a span of 13 bases. CDR3 length: 15 residues. The CDR3: CASSLSGQADQPQHF. The CDR3 nucleotides are TGTGCCAGCAGCTTATCTGGTCAGGCTGATCAGCCCCAGCATTTT.

This clone is deemed medium-sized. The chain is built from TRBV7-8 and TRBJ2-2; 7 bases are shared with TRBD2. V shed 1 base, J shed 2 bases, and the junction held 1 base outside the gene matches. From germline, CDR1 is SGHVS and CDR2 FQNEAQ. CDR3 size: 15 residues. The CDR3 sequence: CASSLGLANTGELFF. CDR3 coding DNA: TGTGCCAGCAGCTTAGGACTAGCTAACACCGGGGAGCTGTTTTTT.

The chain combines TRBV5-1 with TRBJ1-4; possible D gene TRBD1, 6 bases. Germline V gives CDR1 SGHRS, CDR2 YFSETQ. The CDR3 has 14 residues. V dropped 4 bases and J dropped 8 bases, with 15 bases sitting between them. Here the CDR3 reads CASSPAVGGEKLFF. The CDR3 nucleotides are TGCGCCAGCAGCCCGGCAGTAGGGGGAGAAAAACTGTTTTTT.

The chain employs TRBV18 and TRBJ1-2; 11 bases fit TRBD1. The germline gives CDR1 KGHSH, CDR2 LQKENI. The CDR3 totals 16 residues. The trim removed 4 bases at V and 1 base at J, leaving 5 bases unmatched. DNA for the CDR3: TGTGCCAGCTCACTTGGACAGGGGGCAGTTAACTATGGCTACACCTTC. Translated: CASSLGQGAVNYGYTF.

The rearrangement joins TRBV6-5 to TRBJ2-1; 7 nucleotides match TRBD1. CDR1 and CDR2 (germline): MNHEY, SVGAGI. The CDR3 is 15 residues long. The ends lost 6 bases at V and 0 bases at J; junction bases unmatched: 5. CDR3 in amino acids: CASSPTGSSYNEQFF. The CDR3 region has the DNA TGTGCCAGCAGCCCGACAGGGAGCTCCTACAATGAGCAGTTCTTC.

The chain couples TRBV9 to TRBJ1-1; TRBD1 agrees at 8 bases. Looked up from germline, CDR1 is SGDLS and CDR2 is YYNGEE. The CDR3 covers 14 residues. V was pared by 8 bases and J by 1 base, with 7 bases of the junction left unmatched. The CDR3 DNA is TGTGCCAGTAACCAGGGGGCTCCGAACACTGAAGCTTTCTTT. Encoded protein: CASNQGAPNTEAFF.

V is TRBV3-1 (or the pseudogene TRBV3-2) and J is TRBJ2-1; TRBD2 matches 11 bases. From germline, CDR1 is LGHDT and CDR2 YNNKEL (reference sequence). The ends lost 1 base at V and 2 bases at J; junction bases unmatched: 4. The CDR3 spans 17 residues. The CDR3 nucleotides are TGTGCCAGCAGCCAAGTAGCTAGCGGGGGGCCCTACAATGAGCAGTTCTTC. Translated: CASSQVASGGPYNEQFF.

V and J are TRBV13 and TRBJ1-4, with TRBD1 matching 9 bases. In germline, CDR1 is PRHDT, CDR2 FYEKMQ (reference sequence). Losses at the gene ends were 7 bases for V and 6 bases for J; bases not matched to a gene: 15. The CDR3 spans 17 residues. The CDR3 DNA sequence: TGTGCCAGCACCAAAGGGACAGGGCACGACCGGGATGAAAAACTGTTTTTT. It codes for CASTKGTGHDRDEKLFF.

This rearrangement joins TRBV5-4 to TRBJ1-2; TRBD1 is a possible D gene (5 bases). Germline V gene lookup returns CDR1 SGHNT and CDR2 YYREEE (reference sequence). Deletions cut 4 bases from V and 4 bases from J, with 11 bases between. The CDR3 has 13 residues. The DNA for the CDR3 is TGTGCCAGCAGCCAAGACAGACTCTATGGCTACACCTTC. Protein sequence: CASSQDRLYGYTF.

The rearrangement uses TRBV2 and TRBJ2-7; TRBD1 aligns across 8 bases. Per germline, CDR1 SNHLY and CDR2 FYNNEI. After removal of 6 bases from V and 3 bases from J, the junction contained 7 bases not matched to a gene. CDR3 length equals 14 residues. The CDR3 DNA follows: TGTGCCAGCAGAGCCCAGGACAGGGTCTACGAGCAGTACTTC. Protein product: CASRAQDRVYEQYF.

CDR3 region: CASSRVGGPYEQYF. In DNA, the CDR3 is TGTGCCAGCAGCAGGGTGGGGGGACCCTACGAGCAGTACTTC. This chain links TRBV6-5 with TRBJ2-7, with D perhaps TRBD2 (6 bases). V lost 6 bases and J 2 bases, leaving 14 bases between the germline ends. CDR1 is MNHEY and CDR2 is SVGAGI in the germline V gene. The CDR3 runs 14 residues.

The DNA for the CDR3 is TGCGCCAGCAGCTTGGGGCGGGACACAGATACGCAGTATTTT. This gives the protein CASSLGRDTDTQYF. V usage is TRBV5-1 and J usage is TRBJ2-3; a weak D match, TRBD2 (6 bases). The CDR3 length is 14 residues. CDR1 is SGHRS and CDR2 is YFSETQ in the germline V gene. The V end lost 0 bases, the J end lost 2 bases, and 7 bases lay between the germline ends.

The V call is TRBV5-1, the J call TRBJ1-2; no clear D. V was clipped by 0 bases and J by 5 bases, with 8 bases between them. The CDR3 contains 13 residues. Germline loops: CDR1 SGHRS, CDR2 YFSETQ. In DNA, the CDR3 is TGCGCCAGCAGCTTGGAGTCCGGGTATGGCTACACCTTC. The encoded protein is CASSLESGYGYTF.

This chain's CDR3 is CASSPDRGWTEAFF. The CDR3 DNA reads as TGTGCCAGCAGCCCCGACAGGGGTTGGACTGAAGCTTTCTTT. This chain joins TRBV5-4 and TRBJ1-1, with TRBD1 matching 8 bases. Germline V gives CDR1 SGHNT, CDR2 YYREEE (reference sequence). The CDR3 is 14 amino acids. V lost 4 bases to trimming and J lost 5 bases; unmatched junction nucleotides: 7.

The chain uses TRBV27 and TRBJ1-6; D is possibly TRBD1 (6 bases). Per germline, CDR1 MNHEY and CDR2 SMNVEV (reference sequence). V was pared by 6 bases and J by 14 bases, with 20 bases between. This CDR3 comprises 14 residues. The CDR3 is CASSSSRGIGTLHF. In DNA form, the CDR3 reads TGTGCCAGCAGCAGTAGCAGGGGAATCGGCACCCTCCACTTT.

The V and J genes are TRBV18 and TRBJ2-7, with 14 bases that match TRBD2. The CDR3 extends over 16 amino acids. CDR1 is KGHSH, CDR2 LQKENI, per germline. Trimming removed 5 bases from V and 7 bases from J; junction bases left unmatched: 10. In DNA, the CDR3 is TGTGCCAGCTCAGCGAATCCGGGACTAGCGGGGGAGGAGCAGTACTTC. Translating it yields CASSANPGLAGEEQYF.

Only one count was recorded for this clone. The rearrangement uses TRBV9 and TRBJ1-5, with 8 bases identical to TRBD1. After removal of 4 bases from V and 3 bases from J, the junction contained 6 bases not matched to a gene. Germline V gives CDR1 SGDLS, CDR2 YYNGEE. The CDR3 contains 15 residues. CDR3 sequence: CASSTGQGLNQPQHF. In DNA form, the CDR3 reads TGTGCCAGCAGCACCGGACAGGGCCTCAATCAGCCCCAGCATTTT.

The chain recombines TRBV6-5 with TRBJ2-7; TRBD1 aligns across 7 bases. V lost 6 bases, J lost 2 bases, and 10 bases stayed unmatched. Germline loops: CDR1 MNHEY, CDR2 SVGAGI. The CDR3 loop spans 15 amino acids. This chain's CDR3 is CASSPKTGWAYEQYF. DNA for the CDR3: TGTGCCAGCAGCCCAAAGACAGGGTGGGCCTACGAGCAGTACTTC.

This chain connects TRBV7-3 to TRBJ1-3; perhaps TRBD1 as D (6 bases). CDR3 length equals 14 residues. V shed 5 bases and J shed 4 bases, with 12 bases lying between them. Germline assignment: CDR1 SGHTA and CDR2 FQGTGA. The CDR3 nucleotides are TGTGCCAGCAGCGAGGGACAATCCGGAAACACCATATATTTT. Amino acids: CASSEGQSGNTIYF.

The rearrangement links TRBV29-1 to TRBJ2-3, with D possibly matching TRBD2 (6 bases). Trimming stripped 5 bases from V and 4 bases from J, with 13 bases between. The CDR3 consists of 13 residues. The germline V gene has CDR1 SQVTM and CDR2 ANQGSEA. The DNA for the CDR3 is TGCAGCGTTCAGAGGGGAGGCGCAGATACGCAGTATTTT. It specifies CSVQRGGADTQYF.

With regard to this clone: One junction end disagrees with the germline gene, perhaps due to a read error. The rearrangement joins TRBV18 to TRBJ2-2; 7 positions agree with TRBD1. The CDR3 extends over 16 amino acids. Per germline, CDR1 KGHSH and CDR2 LQKENI. This CDR3 is CASSPRTGANTGELFF. CDR3 nucleotide sequence: TGTGCCAGCTCTCCACGGACAGGCGCGAACACCGGGGAGCTGTTTTTT. Together with reference TRBV18 and TRBJ2-2, the CDR3 gives the full variable domain: NAGVMQNPRHLVRRRGQEARLRCSPMKGHSHVYWYRQLPEEGLKFMVYLQKENIIDESGMPKERFSAEFPKEGPSILRIQQVVRGDSAAYFCASSPRTGANTGELFFGEGSRLTVL.

The chain links TRBV5-6 to TRBJ1-1; TRBD1 aligns across 9 bases. The CDR3 length is 17 residues. Per the germline V gene, CDR1 is SGHDT and CDR2 is YYEEEE. V gave up 5 bases and J gave up 3 bases; unmatched junction bases: 14. The chain's CDR3 is CASRFTGGAGDDTEAFF. DNA for the CDR3: TGTGCCAGCAGGTTCACAGGGGGCGCGGGTGATGACACTGAAGCTTTCTTT.

The chain is built from TRBV5-1 and TRBJ2-7; no firm D call. Trimming pared 5 bases from V and 6 bases from J, leaving 9 bases between. The CDR3 loop spans 11 amino acids. Per germline, CDR1 SGHRS and CDR2 YFSETQ. The CDR3 nucleotides read TGCGCCAGCAGTTCTAATTTCGAGCAGTACTTC. Its protein is CASSSNFEQYF.

This chain connects TRBV4-3 to TRBJ2-7; 9 nucleotides align to TRBD1. Per germline, CDR1 LGHNA and CDR2 YSLEER. With V trimmed by 2 bases and J by 3 bases, 5 bases remained unmatched. The CDR3 length is 15 residues. CDR3: CASSQLPGQGYEQYF. The CDR3 region has the DNA TGCGCCAGCAGCCAACTACCGGGACAGGGCTACGAGCAGTACTTC.

The chain employs TRBV12-5 and TRBJ1-4; 9 bases line up with TRBD1. There are 19 residues in the CDR3. V shed 4 bases and J 0 bases; nucleotides not matched to a gene: 12. The germline CDR1 and CDR2 sequences are LGHNT and FRNRAP. Here the CDR3 DNA reads TGTGCTAGTGGTTGCCCCCCTCGGGACAGGGTTGCAACTAATGAAAAACTGTTTTTT. This codes for CASGCPPRDRVATNEKLFF.